The TCR beta chain under discussion was sequenced for a study of identical twins. This clonotype was detected a few times. TCRdb analysed the 5' RACE reads with MiXCR anew, one entry per CDR3 protein. This sample carries about 480,000 distinct CDR3 sequences, about 14% of them seen once, and the ten largest clones take approximately 0.52%. The length of the CDR3 is 15 residues. With 5 bases removed from V and 1 base from J, the gap between germline ends came to 11 bases. Germline CDR1 is SNHLY and CDR2 is FYNNEI. The same data also contributed to another study, on yellow fever vaccine responses in identical twins.

The material sequenced was CD4+ T cells sorted from blood. The chain couples TRBV2 to TRBJ2-2, with D maybe TRBD1 (5 bases). The TCR was taken from a woman under 30 in good health. The CDR3 spells CASSIQGLNTGELFF. The CDR3 coding sequence is TGTGCCAGCAGTATCCAGGGATTGAACACCGGGGAGCTGTTTTTT.